This TCR beta chain was captured in a study of PD-1 blockade in classical Hodgkin lymphoma. Study-wide context: Each patient was given nivolumab 3 mg/kg through a vein every 2 weeks. Study conclusions and caveats: Whereas CD4+ TCR diversity had risen significantly by C4D1, CD8+ TCR diversity had not. As was reported, newly diagnosed patients showed lower baseline TCR diversity than healthy donors did.

Profiled with immunoSEQ multiplex PCR; TCRdb holds only in-frame clones, not every one. The profile shows around 17,000 clones, roughly 80% of them singletons. As for this clone: Its target is unknown.

V lost 2 bases and J lost 7, with 8 bases in between. CDR1 and CDR2 (germline): MNHNY, SVGAGI (reference sequence). The CDR3 spans 12 residues. Relapse after autologous stem cell transplantation occurred in every patient, and brentuximab vedotin exposure varied. Purification of CD4+ T cells from thawed PBMCs was achieved by magnetic negative selection. The source was CD4+ T cells from blood, collected at baseline. This chain links TRBV6-6 with TRBJ2-5; perhaps TRBD1 as D (5 bases). The clonotype was recovered from a human donor with classical Hodgkin lymphoma. The CDR3 coding sequence is TGTGCCAGCAGTTACCAGGGCTCGACCCAGTACTTC. Protein: CASSYQGSTQYF.